Listed below are T cell receptor beta chains from one sample, sequenced in a study of cytomegalovirus exposure and HLA in healthy donors. The table came from immunoSEQ multiplex PCR; TCRdb's copy has only in-frame clones and leaves some out. The sample lists about 120,000 clones; around 77% were seen once. What was sequenced was PBMCs. The receptors shown here come from a man between 40 and 49 years old in good health and CMV-seropositive. CDR3s include the opening cysteine and the closing phenylalanine or tryptophan. D genes are given only for firm matches. Only part of the rows carry a size: once, few, many, or a class if the clone is expanded.

D gene: NA; clone size: once; J gene: TRBJ1-2; V gene: TRBV4-1; CDR3 protein: CASSQHMGPQGNYGYTF; CDR3 DNA: TGCGCCAGCAGCCAACATATGGGACCTCAGGGGAACTATGGCTACACCTTC
D gene: TRBD1; clone size: NA; J gene: TRBJ1-3; V gene: TRBV7-9; CDR3 protein: CASSLQGSGNTIYF; CDR3 DNA: TGTGCCAGCAGCCTACAGGGGTCTGGAAACACCATATATTTT
D gene: NA; clone size: NA; J gene: TRBJ1-1; V gene: TRBV21-1; CDR3 protein: CASSKDWGGQSTEAFF; CDR3 DNA: TGTGCCAGCAGCAAAGATTGGGGGGGGCAGAGCACTGAAGCTTTCTTT
D gene: NA; clone size: NA; J gene: TRBJ2-3; V gene: TRBV6-5; CDR3 protein: CASSPGASTLDTQYF; CDR3 DNA: TGTGCCAGCAGTCCTGGGGCAAGTACTTTAGATACGCAGTATTTT
D gene: NA; clone size: NA; J gene: TRBJ1-1; V gene: TRBV4-1; CDR3 protein: CASSQEGGGRNTEAFF; CDR3 DNA: TGCGCCAGCAGCCAAGAAGGCGGGGGCAGGAACACTGAAGCTTTCTTT
D gene: NA; clone size: NA; J gene: TRBJ1-6; V gene: TRBV7-3; CDR3 protein: CASSLTEGANSPLHF; CDR3 DNA: TGTGCCAGCAGCTTAACAGAAGGGGCGAATTCACCCCTCCACTTT
D gene: NA; clone size: NA; J gene: TRBJ2-4; V gene: TRBV21-1; CDR3 protein: CASSKFGHGAKNIQYF; CDR3 DNA: NA
D gene: NA; clone size: NA; J gene: TRBJ2-3; V gene: TRBV7-6; CDR3 protein: CASRGPPVDTQYF; CDR3 DNA: TGTGCCAGCAGGGGGCCGCCCGTAGATACGCAGTATTTT
D gene: TRBD1; clone size: NA; J gene: TRBJ2-3; V gene: TRBV5-8; CDR3 protein: CASSQDRGPSTDTQYF; CDR3 DNA: TGTGCCAGCAGCCAGGACAGGGGGCCTAGCACAGATACGCAGTATTTT
D gene: NA; clone size: NA; J gene: TRBJ1-2; V gene: TRBV6-1; CDR3 protein: CASSELGGLYGYTF; CDR3 DNA: TGTGCCAGCAGTGAATTGGGGGGGCTCTATGGCTACACCTTC
D gene: NA; clone size: NA; J gene: TRBJ2-3; V gene: TRBV2; CDR3 protein: CASSRVGGGTDTQYF; CDR3 DNA: TGTGCCAGCAGCCGAGTGGGGGGAGGCACAGATACGCAGTATTTT
D gene: TRBD1; clone size: NA; J gene: TRBJ1-2; V gene: TRBV5-1; CDR3 protein: CASSREGQGDSGYTF; CDR3 DNA: TGCGCCAGCAGCCGTGAGGGACAGGGAGATTCTGGCTACACCTTC
D gene: NA; clone size: once; J gene: TRBJ1-6; V gene: TRBV11-3; CDR3 protein: CASSLGGKGNSPLHF; CDR3 DNA: TGTGCCAGCAGCTTAGGAGGTAAGGGGAATTCACCCCTCCACTTT
D gene: NA; clone size: NA; J gene: TRBJ1-1; V gene: TRBV4-1; CDR3 protein: CASSPNPNRATGTEAFF; CDR3 DNA: TGCGCCAGCAGCCCAAATCCGAACAGGGCCACGGGCACTGAAGCTTTCTTT
D gene: TRBD1; clone size: NA; J gene: TRBJ2-3; V gene: TRBV9; CDR3 protein: CASSVEGAKVDTQYF; CDR3 DNA: TGTGCCAGCAGCGTTGAGGGGGCGAAAGTGGATACGCAGTATTTT
D gene: TRBD1; clone size: NA; J gene: TRBJ2-5; V gene: TRBV9; CDR3 protein: CASSVGDRGEETQYF; CDR3 DNA: TGTGCCAGCAGCGTAGGGGACAGGGGTGAAGAGACCCAGTACTTC
D gene: TRBD2; clone size: NA; J gene: TRBJ2-1; V gene: TRBV4-1; CDR3 protein: CASSQEPGGGGNEQFF; CDR3 DNA: TGCGCCAGCAGCCAAGAGCCCGGCGGGGGAGGGAATGAGCAGTTCTTC
D gene: NA; clone size: NA; J gene: TRBJ2-7; V gene: TRBV11-2; CDR3 protein: CATSMGDYEQYF; CDR3 DNA: TGTGCCACCTCAATGGGGGACTACGAGCAGTACTTC
D gene: TRBD2; clone size: NA; J gene: TRBJ2-7; V gene: TRBV19; CDR3 protein: CASSIYGGGYEQYF; CDR3 DNA: TGTGCCAGTAGTATATACGGCGGGGGCTACGAGCAGTACTTC
D gene: NA; clone size: NA; J gene: TRBJ2-2; V gene: TRBV4-1; CDR3 protein: CASSRGTDPGELFF; CDR3 DNA: TGTGCCAGCAGCCGTGGGACTGACCCCGGGGAGCTGTTTTTT
D gene: NA; clone size: NA; J gene: TRBJ1-1; V gene: TRBV5-1; CDR3 protein: CASSLRRYTEAFF; CDR3 DNA: TGCGCCAGCAGCTTGAGGCGGTACACTGAAGCTTTCTTT
D gene: TRBD1; clone size: NA; J gene: TRBJ2-2; V gene: TRBV7-8; CDR3 protein: CASSLLTHRGYWTGELFF; CDR3 DNA: TGTGCCAGCAGCTTACTTACCCACAGGGGGTATTGGACCGGGGAGCTGTTTTTT
D gene: TRBD2; clone size: NA; J gene: TRBJ2-3; V gene: TRBV9; CDR3 protein: CASSVDPAGAGTDTQYF; CDR3 DNA: TGTGCCAGCAGCGTAGATCCAGCGGGGGCCGGCACAGATACGCAGTATTTT